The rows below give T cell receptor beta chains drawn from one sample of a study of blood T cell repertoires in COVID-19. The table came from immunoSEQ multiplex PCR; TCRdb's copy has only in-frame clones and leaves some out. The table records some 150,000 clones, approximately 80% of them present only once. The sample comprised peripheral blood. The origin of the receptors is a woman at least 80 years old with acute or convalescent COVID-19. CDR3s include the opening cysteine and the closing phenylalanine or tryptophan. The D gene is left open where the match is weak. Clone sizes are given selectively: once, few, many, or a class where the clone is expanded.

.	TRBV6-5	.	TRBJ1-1	CASSYFRNTEAFF	TGTGCCAGCAGTTACTTCCGGAACACTGAAGCTTTCTTT
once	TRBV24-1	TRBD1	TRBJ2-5	CATSDGTGGMETQYF	TGTGCCACCAGTGATGGGACAGGGGGCATGGAGACCCAGTACTTC
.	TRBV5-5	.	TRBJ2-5	CASSGAGGGRQETQYF	TGTGCCAGCAGCGGCGCAGGCGGGGGCCGCCAAGAGACCCAGTACTTC
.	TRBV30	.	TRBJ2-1	CAWTSYNEQFF	TGTGCCTGGACGAGCTACAATGAGCAGTTCTTC
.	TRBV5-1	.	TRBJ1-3	CASSFGGIGNTIYF	TGCGCCAGCAGCTTTGGCGGGATCGGAAACACCATATATTTT
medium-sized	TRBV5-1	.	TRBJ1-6	CASRDNNSPLHF	TGCGCCAGCAGGGACAATAATTCACCCCTCCACTTT
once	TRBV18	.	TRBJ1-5	CASSEQDSNQPQHF	TGTGCCAGCTCAGAACAGGATAGCAATCAGCCCCAGCATTTT
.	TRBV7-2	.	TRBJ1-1	CASSLGLSTEAFF	TGTGCCAGCAGCTTGGGACTGAGCACTGAAGCTTTCTTT
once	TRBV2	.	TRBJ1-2	CASSISRQDLYGYTF	TGTGCCAGCAGTATATCCCGACAGGATCTCTATGGCTACACCTTC
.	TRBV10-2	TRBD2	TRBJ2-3	CASRLAGGDTQYF	TGCGCCAGCAGACTAGCGGGAGGAGATACGCAGTATTTT
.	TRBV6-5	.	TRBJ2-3	CARGSWTASPDTQYF	TGTGCTAGAGGGTCCTGGACAGCCTCACCAGATACGCAGTATTTT
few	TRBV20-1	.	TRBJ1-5	CSASVRAGSNQPQHF	TGCAGTGCTAGTGTTCGGGCAGGGAGCAATCAGCCCCAGCATTTT
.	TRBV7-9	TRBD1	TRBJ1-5	CASSLGTGGNQPQHF	TGTGCCAGCAGCCTAGGGACAGGGGGCAATCAGCCCCAGCATTTT
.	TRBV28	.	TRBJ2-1	CASSPLDYEQFF	TGTGCCAGCAGTCCCCTAGACTACGAGCAGTTCTTC
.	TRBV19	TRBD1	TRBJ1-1	CASTDRAWTNAEAFF	TGTGCCAGTACGGACAGGGCCTGGACCAACGCTGAAGCTTTCTTT
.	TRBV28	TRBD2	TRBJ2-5	CASSLGLAIETQYF	TGTGCCAGCAGCCTGGGACTAGCGATAGAGACCCAGTACTTC
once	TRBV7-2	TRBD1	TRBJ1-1	CASSHGQDQTEAFF	TGTGCCAGCAGCCATGGACAGGATCAAACTGAAGCTTTCTTT